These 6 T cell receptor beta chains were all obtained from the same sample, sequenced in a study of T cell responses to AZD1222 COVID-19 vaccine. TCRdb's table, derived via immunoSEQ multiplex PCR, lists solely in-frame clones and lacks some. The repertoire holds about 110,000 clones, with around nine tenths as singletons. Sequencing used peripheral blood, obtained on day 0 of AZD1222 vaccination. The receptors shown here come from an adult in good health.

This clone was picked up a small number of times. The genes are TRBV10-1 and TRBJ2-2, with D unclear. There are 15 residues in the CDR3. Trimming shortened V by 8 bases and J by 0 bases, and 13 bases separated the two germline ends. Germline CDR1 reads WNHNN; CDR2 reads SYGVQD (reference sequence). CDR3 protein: CASPCRQPNTGELFF. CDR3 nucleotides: TGCGCCAGCCCTTGTCGGCAGCCGAACACCGGGGAGCTGTTTTTT.

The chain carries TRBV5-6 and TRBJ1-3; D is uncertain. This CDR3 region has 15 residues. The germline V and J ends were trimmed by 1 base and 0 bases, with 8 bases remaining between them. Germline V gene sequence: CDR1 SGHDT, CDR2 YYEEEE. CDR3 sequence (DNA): TGTGCCAGCAGCTTGCTAGGCGGCTCTGGAAACACCATATATTTT. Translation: CASSLLGGSGNTIYF.

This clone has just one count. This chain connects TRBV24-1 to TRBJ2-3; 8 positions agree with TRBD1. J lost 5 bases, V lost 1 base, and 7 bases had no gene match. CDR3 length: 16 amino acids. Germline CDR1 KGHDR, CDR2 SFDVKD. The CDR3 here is CATSDFPGQGVDTQYF. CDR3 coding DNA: TGTGCCACCAGTGATTTTCCAGGACAGGGCGTAGATACGCAGTATTTT.

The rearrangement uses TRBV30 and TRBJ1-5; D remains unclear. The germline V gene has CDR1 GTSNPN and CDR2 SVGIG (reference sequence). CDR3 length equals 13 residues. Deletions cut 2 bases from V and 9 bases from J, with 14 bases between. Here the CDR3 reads CAWSPQRLGPQHF. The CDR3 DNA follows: TGTGCCTGGAGTCCCCAACGGCTCGGGCCCCAGCATTTT. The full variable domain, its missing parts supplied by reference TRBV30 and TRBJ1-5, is SQTIHQWPATLVQPVGSPLSLECTVEGTSNPNLYWYRQAAGRGLQLLFYSVGIGQISSEVPQNLSASRPQDRQFILSSKKLLLSDSGFYLCAWSPQRLGPQHFGDGTRLSIL.

CDR3 DNA: TGTGCCAGCAGCGTAGATCAAGGCACCTATGGCTACACCTTC. This codes for CASSVDQGTYGYTF. The J gene is TRBJ1-2, the V gene TRBV9, with unresolved D. Germline lookup yields CDR1 SGDLS and CDR2 YYNGEE. The CDR3 consists of 14 residues. V was cut by 0 bases and J by 4 bases, with 10 bases left in between.

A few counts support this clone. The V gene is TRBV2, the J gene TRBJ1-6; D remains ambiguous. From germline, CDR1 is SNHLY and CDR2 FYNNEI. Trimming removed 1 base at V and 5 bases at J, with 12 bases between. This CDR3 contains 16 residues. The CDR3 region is CASSEDGFGNNSPLHF. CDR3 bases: TGTGCCAGCAGTGAAGACGGGTTCGGCAATAATTCACCCCTCCACTTT.